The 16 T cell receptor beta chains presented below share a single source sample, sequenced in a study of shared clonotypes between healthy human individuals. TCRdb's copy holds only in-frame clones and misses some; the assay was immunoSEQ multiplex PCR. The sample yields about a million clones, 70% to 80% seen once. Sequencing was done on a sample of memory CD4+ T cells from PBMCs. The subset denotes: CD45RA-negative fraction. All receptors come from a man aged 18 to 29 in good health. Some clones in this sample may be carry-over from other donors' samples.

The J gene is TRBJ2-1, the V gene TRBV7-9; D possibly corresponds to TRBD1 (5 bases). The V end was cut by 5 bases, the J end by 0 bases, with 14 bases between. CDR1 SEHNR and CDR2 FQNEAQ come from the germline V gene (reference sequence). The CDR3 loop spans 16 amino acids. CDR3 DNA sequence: TGTGCCAGCAGCCCCCCAGACAGCTACTCCTACAATGAGCAGTTCTTC. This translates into CASSPPDSYSYNEQFF.

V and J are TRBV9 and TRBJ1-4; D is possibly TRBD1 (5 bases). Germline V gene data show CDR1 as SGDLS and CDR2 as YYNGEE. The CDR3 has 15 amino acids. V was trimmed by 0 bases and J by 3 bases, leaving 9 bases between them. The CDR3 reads CASSVVGRSNEKLFF. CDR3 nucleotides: TGTGCCAGCAGCGTAGTGGGGCGGTCTAATGAAAAACTGTTTTTT.

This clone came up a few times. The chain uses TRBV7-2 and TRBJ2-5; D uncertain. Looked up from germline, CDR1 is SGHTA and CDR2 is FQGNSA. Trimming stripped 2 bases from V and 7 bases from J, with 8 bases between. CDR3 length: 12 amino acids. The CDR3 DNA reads TGTGCCAGCAGCTTACCAAAAGGGACCCAGTACTTC. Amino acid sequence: CASSLPKGTQYF.

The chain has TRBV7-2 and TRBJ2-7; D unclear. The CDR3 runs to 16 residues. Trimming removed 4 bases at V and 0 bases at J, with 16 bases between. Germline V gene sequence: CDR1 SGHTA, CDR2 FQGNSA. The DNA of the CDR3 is TGTGCCAGCAGCTGGACGAGCACTCCTGACTCCTACGAGCAGTACTTC. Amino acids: CASSWTSTPDSYEQYF. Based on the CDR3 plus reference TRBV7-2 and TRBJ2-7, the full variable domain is GAGVSQSPSNKVTEKGKDVELRCDPISGHTALYWYRQSLGQGLEFLIYFQGNSAPDKSGLPSDRFSAERTGGSVSTLTIQRTQQEDSAVYLCASSWTSTPDSYEQYFGPGTRLTVT.

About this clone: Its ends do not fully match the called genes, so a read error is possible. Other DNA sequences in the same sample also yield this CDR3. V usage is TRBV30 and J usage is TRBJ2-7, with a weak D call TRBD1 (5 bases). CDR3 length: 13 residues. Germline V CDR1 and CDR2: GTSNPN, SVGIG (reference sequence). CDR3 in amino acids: CAWSLDMSYEQYF. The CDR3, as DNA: TGCGCCTGGAGTCTGGACATGAGCTACGAGCAGTACTTC.

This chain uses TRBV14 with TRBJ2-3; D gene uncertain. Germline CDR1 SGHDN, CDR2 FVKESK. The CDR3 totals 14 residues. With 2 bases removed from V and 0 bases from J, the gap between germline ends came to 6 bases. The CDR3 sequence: CASSQLGSTDTQYF. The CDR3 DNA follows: TGTGCCAGCAGCCAACTGGGAAGCACAGATACGCAGTATTTT.

The CDR3 spells CAWSRSGVGSQYF. DNA for the CDR3: TGTGCCTGGAGTCGCTCAGGGGTTGGGTCCCAGTACTTC. The rearrangement uses TRBV30 and TRBJ2-5; D possibly corresponds to TRBD1 (6 bases). Trimming took off 2 bases at V and 9 bases at J, with 16 bases between the two ends. This CDR3 is 13 amino acids long. CDR1 and CDR2 from the germline V gene are GTSNPN and SVGIG (reference sequence).

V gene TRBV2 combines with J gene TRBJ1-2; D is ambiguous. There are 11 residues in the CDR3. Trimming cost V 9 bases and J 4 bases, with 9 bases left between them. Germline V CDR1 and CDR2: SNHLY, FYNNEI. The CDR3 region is CASRVGYGYTF. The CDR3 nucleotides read TGTGCCAGTCGGGTTGGCTATGGCTACACCTTC. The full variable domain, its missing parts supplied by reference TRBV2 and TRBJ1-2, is EPEVTQTPSHQVTQMGQEVILRCVPISNHLYFYWYRQILGQKVEFLVSFYNNEISEKSEIFDDQFSVERPDGSNFTLKIRSTKLEDSAMYFCASRVGYGYTFGSGTRLTVV.

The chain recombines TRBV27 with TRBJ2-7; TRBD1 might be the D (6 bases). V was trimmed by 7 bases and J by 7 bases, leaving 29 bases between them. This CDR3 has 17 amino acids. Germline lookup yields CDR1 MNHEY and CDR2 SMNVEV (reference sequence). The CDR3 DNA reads TGTGCCAGCACCCCCCTGACAGGAAACAGCCCCTATGGGGAGCAGTACTTC. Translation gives CASTPLTGNSPYGEQYF.

The CDR3 loop is CASGSIAGAGELFF. Written as DNA, the CDR3 is TGTGCCAGCGGATCAATAGCGGGAGCCGGGGAGCTGTTTTTT. The rearrangement uses TRBV7-2 and TRBJ2-2, with 9 bases aligning to TRBD2. This CDR3 contains 14 residues. V lost 8 bases and J lost 6; bases outside the gene matches: 7. Looked up from germline, CDR1 is SGHTA and CDR2 is FQGNSA.

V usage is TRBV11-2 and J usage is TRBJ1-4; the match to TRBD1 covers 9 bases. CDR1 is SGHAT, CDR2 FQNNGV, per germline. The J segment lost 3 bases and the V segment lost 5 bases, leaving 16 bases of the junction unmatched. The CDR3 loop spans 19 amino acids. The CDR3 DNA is TGTGCCAGCAGCACTCACAGGGGGCGCGGGCTTGGAGCTAATGAAAAACTGTTTTTT. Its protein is CASSTHRGRGLGANEKLFF.

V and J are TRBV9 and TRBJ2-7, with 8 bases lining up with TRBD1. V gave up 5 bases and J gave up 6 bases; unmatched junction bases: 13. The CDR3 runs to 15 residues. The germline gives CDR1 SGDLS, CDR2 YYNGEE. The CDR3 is CASSLSLGQGSEQYF. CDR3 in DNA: TGTGCCAGCAGTCTCTCTCTAGGACAGGGATCCGAGCAGTACTTC.

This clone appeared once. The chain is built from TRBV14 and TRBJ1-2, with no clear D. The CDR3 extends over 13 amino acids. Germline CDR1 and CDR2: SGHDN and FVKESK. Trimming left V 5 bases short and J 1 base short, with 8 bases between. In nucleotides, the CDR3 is TGTGCCAGCAGCGCCCGGCTTAACTATGGCTACACCTTC. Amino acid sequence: CASSARLNYGYTF.

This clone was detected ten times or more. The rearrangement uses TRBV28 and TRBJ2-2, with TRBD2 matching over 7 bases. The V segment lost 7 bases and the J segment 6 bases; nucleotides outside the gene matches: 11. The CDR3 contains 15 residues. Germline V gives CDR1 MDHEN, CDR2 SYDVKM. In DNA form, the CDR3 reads TGTGCCAGCACCCGTAGAAGGGGAGGGGCCGGGGAGCTGTTTTTT. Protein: CASTRRRGGAGELFF.

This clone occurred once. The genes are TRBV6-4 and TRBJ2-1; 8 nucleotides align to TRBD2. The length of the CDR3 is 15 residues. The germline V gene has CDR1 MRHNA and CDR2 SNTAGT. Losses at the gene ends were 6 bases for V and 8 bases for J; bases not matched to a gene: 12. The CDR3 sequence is CASSPGLAMRHEQFF. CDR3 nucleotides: TGTGCCAGCAGCCCCGGACTAGCTATGCGTCATGAGCAGTTCTTC.

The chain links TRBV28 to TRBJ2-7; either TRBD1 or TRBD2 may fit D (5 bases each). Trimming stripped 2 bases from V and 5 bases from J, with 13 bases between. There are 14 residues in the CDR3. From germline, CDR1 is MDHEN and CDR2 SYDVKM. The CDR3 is CASSLGDGMDEQYF. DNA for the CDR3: TGTGCCAGCAGTTTAGGGGACGGGATGGACGAGCAGTACTTC.